This TCR beta chain was recorded in a study of breast tumors, draining lymph nodes, adjacent tissues. Whole-study findings and limits: Findings are consistent with lymph node origin and intratumoral expansion of most tumor T cells. Tumors had less TCR diversity than lymph nodes, more than nontumor tissue.

Axillary draining lymph nodes of breast cancer patients supplied the node samples. This clonotype was recorded many times. Antigen specificity is unknown. TCRdb re-derived calls from the multiplex PCR reads in MiXCR, one entry per CDR3 protein. The sample has about 100,000 distinct CDR3 sequences; 21% are singletons. Trimming shortened V by 9 bases and J by 1 base, and 12 bases separated the two germline ends. The germline CDR1 and CDR2 sequences are KGHDR and SFDVKD. The CDR3 extends over 14 amino acids. Sample: axillary lymph node tissue. The sequence was obtained from a female donor with breast cancer. Some clones in this sample may be carry-over from other donors' samples. This chain uses TRBV24-1 with TRBJ1-5, with unresolved D. CDR3 in DNA: TGTGCCACCTCCAAAGGCGAAAGCAATCAGCCCCAGCATTTT. Its translation is CATSKGESNQPQHF.